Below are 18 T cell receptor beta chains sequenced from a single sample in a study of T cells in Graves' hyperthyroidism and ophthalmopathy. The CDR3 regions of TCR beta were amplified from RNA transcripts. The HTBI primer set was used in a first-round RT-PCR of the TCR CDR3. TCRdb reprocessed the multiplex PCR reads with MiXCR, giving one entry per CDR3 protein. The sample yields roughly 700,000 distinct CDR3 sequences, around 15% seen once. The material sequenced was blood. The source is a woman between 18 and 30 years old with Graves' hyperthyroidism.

For the CDR3, the DNA is TGTGCCTGGAGTGGGGACTCGCGGGGGGACGAGCCCCAGCATTTT. This codes for CAWSGDSRGDEPQHF. The chain links TRBV30 to TRBJ1-5; perhaps TRBD1 as D (5 bases). This CDR3 contains 15 residues. The V and J ends lost 1 base and 8 bases respectively, with 18 bases between them. The germline CDR1 and CDR2 sequences are GTSNPN and SVGIG (reference sequence).

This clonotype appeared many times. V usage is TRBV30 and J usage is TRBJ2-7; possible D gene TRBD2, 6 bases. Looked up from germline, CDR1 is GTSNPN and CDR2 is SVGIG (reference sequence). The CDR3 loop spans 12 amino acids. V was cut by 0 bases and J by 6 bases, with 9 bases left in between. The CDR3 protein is CAWSVVRGEQYF. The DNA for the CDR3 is TGTGCCTGGAGTGTAGTGCGGGGCGAGCAGTACTTC.

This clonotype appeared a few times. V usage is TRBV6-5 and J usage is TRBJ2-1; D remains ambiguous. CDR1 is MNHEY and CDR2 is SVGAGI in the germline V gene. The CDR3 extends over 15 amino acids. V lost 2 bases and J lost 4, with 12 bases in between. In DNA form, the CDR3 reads TGTGCCAGCAGTTACGTGGGAAGTGATTACAATGAGCAGTTCTTC. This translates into CASSYVGSDYNEQFF.

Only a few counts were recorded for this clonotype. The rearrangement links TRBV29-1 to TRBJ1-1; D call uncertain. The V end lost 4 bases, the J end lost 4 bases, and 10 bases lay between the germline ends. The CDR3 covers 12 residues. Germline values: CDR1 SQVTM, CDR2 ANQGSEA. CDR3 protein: CSVGGLLTEAFF. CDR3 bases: TGCAGCGTTGGCGGACTCCTCACTGAAGCTTTCTTT.

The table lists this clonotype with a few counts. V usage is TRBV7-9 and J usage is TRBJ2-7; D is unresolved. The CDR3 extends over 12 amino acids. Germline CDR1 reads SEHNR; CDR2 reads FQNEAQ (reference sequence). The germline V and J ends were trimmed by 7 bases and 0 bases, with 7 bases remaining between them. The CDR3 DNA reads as TGTGCCAGCACCAGAGGCTCCTACGAGCAGTACTTC. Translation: CASTRGSYEQYF.

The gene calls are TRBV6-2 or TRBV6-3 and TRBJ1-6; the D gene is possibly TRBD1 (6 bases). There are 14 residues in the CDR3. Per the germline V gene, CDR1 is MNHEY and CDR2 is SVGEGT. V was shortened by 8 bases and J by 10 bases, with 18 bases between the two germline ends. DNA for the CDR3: TGTGCCAGCGAGTCCAGGACAGTCGGGTCACCCCTCCACTTT. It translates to CASESRTVGSPLHF.

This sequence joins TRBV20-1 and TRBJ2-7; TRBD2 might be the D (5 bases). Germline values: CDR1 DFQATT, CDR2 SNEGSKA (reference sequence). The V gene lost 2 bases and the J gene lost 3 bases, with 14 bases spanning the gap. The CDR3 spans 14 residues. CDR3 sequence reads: CSARSPSGFYEQYF. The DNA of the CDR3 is TGCAGTGCTAGATCCCCGAGCGGCTTCTACGAGCAGTACTTC.

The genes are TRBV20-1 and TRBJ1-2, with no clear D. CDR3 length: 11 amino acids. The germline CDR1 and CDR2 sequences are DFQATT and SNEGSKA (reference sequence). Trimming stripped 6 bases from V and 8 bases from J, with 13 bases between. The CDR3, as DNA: TGCAGTGCGAGACGGGGTCGCGGCTACACCTTC. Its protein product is CSARRGRGYTF.

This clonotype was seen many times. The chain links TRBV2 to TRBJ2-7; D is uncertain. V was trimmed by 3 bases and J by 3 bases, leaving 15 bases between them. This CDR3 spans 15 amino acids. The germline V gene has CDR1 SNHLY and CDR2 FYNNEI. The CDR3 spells CASSDDKPPGYEQYF. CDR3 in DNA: TGTGCCAGCAGTGATGACAAGCCCCCGGGCTACGAGCAGTACTTC.

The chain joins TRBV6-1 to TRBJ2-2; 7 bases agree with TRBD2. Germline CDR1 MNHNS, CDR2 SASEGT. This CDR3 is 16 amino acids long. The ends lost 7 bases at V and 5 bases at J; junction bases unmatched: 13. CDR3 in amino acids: CASTNGAGSLTGELFF. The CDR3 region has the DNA TGTGCCAGCACCAATGGAGCGGGGTCACTTACCGGGGAGCTGTTTTTT.

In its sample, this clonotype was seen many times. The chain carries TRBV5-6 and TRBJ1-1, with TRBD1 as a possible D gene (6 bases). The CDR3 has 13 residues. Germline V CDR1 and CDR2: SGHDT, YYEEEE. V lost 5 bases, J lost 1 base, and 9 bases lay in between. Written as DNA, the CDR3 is TGTGCCAGCAGAGAGACAGGGAACACTGAAGCTTTCTTT. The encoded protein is CASRETGNTEAFF.

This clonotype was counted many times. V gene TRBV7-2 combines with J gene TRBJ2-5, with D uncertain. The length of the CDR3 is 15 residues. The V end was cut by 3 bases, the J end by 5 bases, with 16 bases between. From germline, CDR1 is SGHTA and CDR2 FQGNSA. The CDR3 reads CASSFRFMVRETQYF. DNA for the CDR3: TGTGCCAGCAGCTTCCGTTTCATGGTGAGGGAGACCCAGTACTTC.

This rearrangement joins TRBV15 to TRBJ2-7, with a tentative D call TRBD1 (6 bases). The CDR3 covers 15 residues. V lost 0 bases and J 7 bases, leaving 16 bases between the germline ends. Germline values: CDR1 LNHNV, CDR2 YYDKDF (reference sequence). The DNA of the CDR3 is TGTGCCACCAGCAGAGATCTCGGTAGGGGGTATGAGCAGTACTTC. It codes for CATSRDLGRGYEQYF.

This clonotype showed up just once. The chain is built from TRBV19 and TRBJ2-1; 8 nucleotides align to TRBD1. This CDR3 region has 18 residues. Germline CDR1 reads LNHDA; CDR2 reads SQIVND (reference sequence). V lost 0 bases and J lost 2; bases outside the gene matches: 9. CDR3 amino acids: CASSIDRGLDRAYNEQFF. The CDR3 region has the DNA TGTGCCAGTAGTATAGATCGCGGCTTGGACAGGGCCTACAATGAGCAGTTCTTC.

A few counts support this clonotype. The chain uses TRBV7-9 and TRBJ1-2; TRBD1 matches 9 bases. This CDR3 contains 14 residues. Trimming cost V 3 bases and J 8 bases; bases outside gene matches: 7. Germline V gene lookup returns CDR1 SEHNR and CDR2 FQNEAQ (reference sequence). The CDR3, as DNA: TGTGCCAGCAGCTTGGGACAGGGCCGTCGGGGCTACACCTTC. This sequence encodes CASSLGQGRRGYTF.

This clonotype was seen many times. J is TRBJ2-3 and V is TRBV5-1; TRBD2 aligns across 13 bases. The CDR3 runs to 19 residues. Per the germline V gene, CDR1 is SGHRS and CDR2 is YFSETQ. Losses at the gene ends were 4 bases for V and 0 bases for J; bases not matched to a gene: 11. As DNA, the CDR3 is TGCGCCAGCAGCCTACTCCGGACTAGCGGGAGTGCTAGCACAGATACGCAGTATTTT. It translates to CASSLLRTSGSASTDTQYF.

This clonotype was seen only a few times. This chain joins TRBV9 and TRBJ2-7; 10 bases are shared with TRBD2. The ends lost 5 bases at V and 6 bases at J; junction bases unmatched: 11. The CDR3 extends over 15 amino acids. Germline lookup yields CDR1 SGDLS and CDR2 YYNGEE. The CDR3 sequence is CASSSDPSGGPEQYF. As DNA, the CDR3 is TGTGCCAGCAGTTCAGACCCTAGCGGGGGACCCGAGCAGTACTTC.

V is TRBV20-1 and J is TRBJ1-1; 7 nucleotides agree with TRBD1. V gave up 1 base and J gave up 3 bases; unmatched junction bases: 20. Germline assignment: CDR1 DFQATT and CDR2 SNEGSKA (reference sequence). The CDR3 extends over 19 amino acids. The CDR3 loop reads CSARVAHRQGIREDTEAFF. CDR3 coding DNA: TGCAGTGCTAGAGTGGCACATCGACAGGGAATAAGGGAGGACACTGAAGCTTTCTTT.